This note documents a single T cell receptor (beta chain) sequence. The antigen this receptor binds is unknown. No qualities accompany the bases; no much larger clone lies one base away. To demonstrate the VDJtools post-analysis software, TCR beta repertoires were profiled from the peripheral blood of about 13 young patients with multiple sclerosis. The multiple sclerosis patients were children and adolescents between roughly 6 and 17 years of age. The sample comes from a study of post-analysis software for immune sequencing data (dated by TCRdb to between 2014 and 2017). Turning to the overall study: Recorded disease courses included relapsing-remitting, secondary progressive and progressive-relapsing multiple sclerosis, with some patients lacking subtype annotation. Patient repertoires were compared against roughly 12 previously published healthy control repertoires from donors aged about 6 to 27 years. A subset of samples was prepared in parallel using single-end sample barcoding, then pooled and co-amplified after Illumina adapter ligation. Overall results and qualifications from the work: Direct clustering with F measure revealed strong co-clustering of samples prepared in the same batch, which led to a batch-effect correction. The control group was slightly older than the multiple sclerosis patient group. Normalized Chao1 diversity was significantly lower in multiple sclerosis patients than controls, suggesting substantial peripheral T-cell clonal expansion.

To prepare the library, PCR was applied. TCRdb names Illumina HiSeq 2500 as the instrument used. Unique molecular identifiers were incorporated into TCR beta cDNA libraries to reduce PCR and sequencing biases. Per 1 to 10 million input T cells, roughly 0.5 million cDNA molecules were obtained, such that each molecule approximated one T cell. The patient libraries were prepared and sequenced using the same protocol as the earlier healthy control dataset. Within a given batch, samples were prepared together, multiplexed and sequenced on the same HiSeq lane. The authors processed their data as follows. Raw barcoded reads were processed with MIGEC, discarding single-read molecular identifier groups before consensus assembly and CDR3 extraction. Clonotype tables were post-analysed with VDJtools, normalizing diversity by down-sampling all datasets to the smallest sample size. To correct batch-related cross-sample contamination, repertoire overlap clustering matched CDR3 amino acid sequences but not nucleotide sequences. TCRdb's own reprocessing of the public reads used fastp at Q25 and MiXCR and kept productive beta chains. CDR3 protein sequences are deduplicated, and each keeps its most common genes and DNA. The V and J calls come from TCRdb's annotation, not from the publication. The sample has approximately 690,000 distinct CDR3 sequences on record, approximately 59% of them singletons. About 11% of the sample lies in the top ten.

The receptor comes from a girl aged 2-9 years with multiple sclerosis. The material sequenced was blood.

The nucleotides are TGTGCCATCAGTGAGGGAGCGGAGAACACCGGGGAGCTGTTTTTT. It encodes CAISEGAENTGELFF. The receptor chain draws on TRBV10-3 and TRBJ2-2, and the D gene may be TRBD2, 5 bases matching. The CDR3 has 15 amino acids, counting the end cysteine and phenylalanine. The only DNA kept is the CDR3, 45 bases in frame from the first base. Reading the germline V gene gives CDR1 ENHRY and CDR2 SYGVKD. V gives up 2 bases and J gives up 1 base, and the segment between their germline ends measures 8 bases.